Here is one TCR beta chain with its context. Its antigen remains unidentified. Data came from immunoSEQ multiplex PCR; TCRdb stores just in-frame clones and leaves some out. The sample shows about 92,000 clones, about 93% of them seen only once. This sample was included in a study of graft-versus-host responses after intestinal transplantation. Study-wide context: Transplantation in recipients was multivisceral, liver-intestinal, or isolated intestinal. Each recipient received anti-thymocyte globulin induction, then tacrolimus and steroids for about three years.

V was trimmed by 4 bases and J by 1 base, leaving 11 bases between them. This CDR3 has 15 amino acids. In germline, CDR1 is MNHEY, CDR2 SVGAGI. The receptor's source is a human donor who received an intestinal transplant. The specimen comprised unstimulated CD8+ T cells sorted from spleen or lymph node cells, sampled before intestinal transplant. The chain employs TRBV6-5 and TRBJ1-5, with D possibly TRBD1 on 5 matching bases. CDR3 coding DNA: TGTGCCAGCAGTTCCCCGACAGTGAGCAATCAGCCCCAGCATTTT. Translating gives CASSSPTVSNQPQHF.